This TCR beta chain stems from a study of CXCR3-negative and CXCR3-positive naive CD8 T cells. Via 5' RACE with UMI labels, TRB cDNA libraries were prepared. Following a re-call of the 5' RACE reads, TCRdb has one entry per CDR3 protein and lacks DNA. This sample's table reports tens of thousands of distinct CDR3 sequences. Germline V CDR1 and CDR2: DFQATT, SNEGSKA (reference sequence). The CDR3 sequence is 13 residues long. Details on this clonotype: Its cognate antigen is unknown.

At hundreds of thousands of cells each, triplicate sorts were carried out for each CD8+ T cell subset. Study-wide findings and caveats: CXCR3-positive naive cells carried more hydrophobic TRB CDR3s than CXCR3-negative naive cells did. CXCR3 levels fell partly with cryopreservation; most assays relied on fresh PBMCs.

Source material: naive CXCR3+ CD8+ T cells from blood. Subset indicated: CD45RO-CCR7+CD27+CD95- naive CD8+ T cells expressing CXCR3 (TNR3+). The TCR sequence derives from a human donor in good health. Some clones in this sample may be carry-over from other donors' samples. The rearrangement links TRBV20-1 to TRBJ2-5; the TCRdb D gene call, TRBD1, has no DNA to confirm it. The CDR3 sequence: CSARVAGEETQYF.